These T cell receptor beta chains were read from a single sample in a study of cytomegalovirus exposure and HLA in healthy donors. Sequenced by immunoSEQ multiplex PCR; TCRdb stores in-frame clones only, minus some. The sample has under 200,000 clones, 75% seen once; the top ten hold about 2.3%. Material: PBMCs. These receptors came from a female donor in good health and CMV-seronegative. The CDR3 runs from the conserved cysteine through the conserved F or W. A D gene is named only where the DNA matches it firmly. A row's size may be missing; if present it is once, few, many or a size class.

d_gene: .
abundance: .
j_gene: TRBJ1-2
v_gene: TRBV7-9
CDR3nt: TGTGCCAGCAGCCCCGGGGGATATGGCTACACCTTC
CDR3aa: CASSPGGYGYTF

d_gene: .
abundance: .
j_gene: TRBJ2-3
v_gene: TRBV19
CDR3nt: TGTGCCAGTAGTATGACAGCTGATACGCAGTATTTT
CDR3aa: CASSMTADTQYF

d_gene: TRBD1
abundance: .
j_gene: TRBJ2-2
v_gene: TRBV7-2
CDR3nt: TGTGCCAGCAGCTTAGCGACAGGGGCCGGGGAGCTGTTTTTT
CDR3aa: CASSLATGAGELFF

d_gene: TRBD1
abundance: once
j_gene: TRBJ1-6
v_gene: TRBV9
CDR3nt: TGTGCCAGCGCACCTTCATCAGGGGGCGCAGGGTCACCCCTCCACTTT
CDR3aa: CASAPSSGGAGSPLHF

d_gene: .
abundance: .
j_gene: TRBJ2-7
v_gene: TRBV6-5
CDR3nt: TGTGCCAGCAGTTACTCCCGTAGCTCCTACGAGCAGTACTTC
CDR3aa: CASSYSRSSYEQYF

d_gene: TRBD2
abundance: .
j_gene: TRBJ2-2
v_gene: TRBV5-4
CDR3nt: TGTGCCAGCAGCTTCGCGGGAGCCGGGGAGCTGTTTTTT
CDR3aa: CASSFAGAGELFF

d_gene: .
abundance: .
j_gene: TRBJ1-1
v_gene: TRBV27
CDR3nt: TGTGCCAGCAGTTCCTTCGGGGGATGGTACACTGAAGCTTTCTTT
CDR3aa: CASSSFGGWYTEAFF

d_gene: TRBD1
abundance: .
j_gene: TRBJ1-2
v_gene: TRBV4-3
CDR3nt: TGCGCCAGCAGCCAGATCTACCGACCGGGACAGGGGAACTATGGCTACACCTTC
CDR3aa: CASSQIYRPGQGNYGYTF

d_gene: TRBD2
abundance: .
j_gene: TRBJ2-2
v_gene: TRBV27
CDR3nt: TGTGCCAGCAGTAACACTTTAGCGGGAGAATATACAGCCGGGGAGCTGTTTTTT
CDR3aa: CASSNTLAGEYTAGELFF

d_gene: .
abundance: .
j_gene: TRBJ1-4
v_gene: TRBV5-5
CDR3nt: TGTGCCAGCAGCTCCACCGGGGGGGGACGTGAAAAACTGTTTTTT
CDR3aa: CASSSTGGGREKLFF

d_gene: .
abundance: .
j_gene: TRBJ2-7
v_gene: TRBV11-2
CDR3nt: TGTGCCAGCTCCCGGAGAGGGAACGACGAGCAGTACTTC
CDR3aa: CASSRRGNDEQYF

d_gene: .
abundance: .
j_gene: TRBJ1-3
v_gene: TRBV28
CDR3nt: TGTGCCAGCAGTTCTAAGCGCTCAACTTCTGGAAACACCATATATTTT
CDR3aa: CASSSKRSTSGNTIYF

d_gene: TRBD2
abundance: .
j_gene: TRBJ2-1
v_gene: TRBV25-1
CDR3nt: TGTGCCAGCAGTGATCAAGGGATGGGGGGGGAAGAGCAGTTCTTC
CDR3aa: CASSDQGMGGEEQFF

d_gene: .
abundance: .
j_gene: TRBJ2-3
v_gene: TRBV2
CDR3nt: TGTGCCAGCAGTGGGGGAGGGGGTACGCAGTATTTT
CDR3aa: CASSGGGGTQYF

d_gene: .
abundance: .
j_gene: TRBJ2-7
v_gene: TRBV7-9
CDR3nt: TGTGCCAGCAGCTTAGTGGGGTCGGGGCAGGGGATGTCCTACGAGCAGTACTTC
CDR3aa: CASSLVGSGQGMSYEQYF

d_gene: .
abundance: few
j_gene: TRBJ2-2
v_gene: TRBV10-3
CDR3nt: TGTGCCATCAGTTCTCCTAGTAGCACCGGGGAGCTGTTTTTT
CDR3aa: CAISSPSSTGELFF

d_gene: .
abundance: .
j_gene: TRBJ2-5
v_gene: TRBV7-2
CDR3nt: TGTGCCAGCAGCTCACGAAACGCGGGGACCCAGTACTTC
CDR3aa: CASSSRNAGTQYF